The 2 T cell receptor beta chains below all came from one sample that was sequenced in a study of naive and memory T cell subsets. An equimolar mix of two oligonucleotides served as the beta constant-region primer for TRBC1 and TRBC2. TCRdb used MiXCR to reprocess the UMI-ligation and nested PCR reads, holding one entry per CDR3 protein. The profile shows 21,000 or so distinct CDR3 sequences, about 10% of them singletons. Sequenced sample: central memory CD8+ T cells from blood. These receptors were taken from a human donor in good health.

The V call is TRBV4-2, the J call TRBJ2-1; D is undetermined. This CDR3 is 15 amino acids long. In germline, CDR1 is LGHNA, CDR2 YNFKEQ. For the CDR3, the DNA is TGTGACAGAAGCAAAGGGAAAGATGCCTACAATGAGCAGTTCTTC. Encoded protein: CDRSKGKDAYNEQFF.

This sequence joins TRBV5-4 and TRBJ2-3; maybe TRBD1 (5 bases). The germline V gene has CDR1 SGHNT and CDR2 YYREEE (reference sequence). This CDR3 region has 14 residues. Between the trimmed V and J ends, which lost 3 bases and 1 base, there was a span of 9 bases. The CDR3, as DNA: TGTGCCAGCAGCTGGCTAGGGGGCACAGATACGCAGTATTTT. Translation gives CASSWLGGTDTQYF.